The clone carrying this T cell receptor (beta chain) was found once. Its antigen is undetermined. The sample comes from a study of OX40 agonist ivuxolimab in advanced cancers. The method was immunoSEQ multiplex PCR; TCRdb's version includes in-frame clones alone and lacks a portion of them. The data hold about 59,000 clones, with 75% to 90% observed a single time. The V and J ends lost 1 base and 7 bases, in that order; junction bases with no gene match: 6. The CDR3 has 14 amino acids. The V gene's germline CDR1 is SGHNT and CDR2 YYREEE (reference sequence). Study conclusions and caveats: Averaged across samples, CD8+ T cells carried more expanded clones than CD4+ did.

The TCR originated in an adult with an advanced solid tumor such as melanoma, head and neck, liver or kidney cancer. The chain combines TRBV5-4 with TRBJ1-2, with 8 bases matching TRBD1. The specimen was CD4+ or CD8+ T cells sorted from blood, collected in a trial of the OX40 agonist ivuxolimab. The CDR3 region has the DNA TGTGCCAGCAGCTTGAACCAGGGGGCAGCTGGCTACACCTTC. Its translation: CASSLNQGAAGYTF.